Only one count was recorded for the clone carrying this TCR beta chain. MiXCR was run by TCRdb on the multiplex PCR reads, yielding one entry per CDR3 protein. Of under 300,000 distinct CDR3 sequences listed, less than 40% are singletons. CDR1 is MRHNA, CDR2 SNTAGT, per germline. The length of the CDR3 is 15 residues. V lost 2 bases and J lost 7, with 17 bases in between. The data belong to a study of breast tumors, draining lymph nodes, adjacent tissues. Breast cancer patients provided tissue from their axillary draining lymph nodes. The specimen sequenced was axillary lymph node tissue. The sequence was obtained from a female donor with breast cancer. Some clones in this sample may be carry-over from other donors' samples. The chain employs TRBV6-4 and TRBJ2-5; D possibly uses TRBD1 or TRBD2 (6 bases each). The CDR3 sequence: CASSDGRGLGGTQYF. The CDR3 coding sequence is TGTGCCAGCAGTGACGGTCGGGGGTTAGGGGGGACCCAGTACTTC.